This record covers a single T cell receptor (beta chain). Its antigen is as yet unknown. Every one of the participants with HIV received treatment in the United States. At the survey level, the v3.0 immunoSEQ assay was run. Repertoires were generated with immunoSEQ multiplex PCR, while TCRdb's copy carries only in-frame clones and drops some. The top ten clones hold about 4.6% of a sample with 20,000 to 25,000 clones, approximately 80% of them seen once. The data were taken from a study of long-term antiretroviral therapy in people with HIV. The study's findings and limits: In samples taken after ART, diversity increased but remained below transplant donor control levels. Repertoire composition at all time points was dominated by clones that had expanded before ART. Control repertoires displayed wider CDR3 length ranges than the HIV repertoires.

Germline V gives CDR1 MNHEY, CDR2 SMNVEV (reference sequence). Trimming cost V 2 bases and J 0 bases, with 13 bases left between them. CDR3 length equals 17 residues. The sequence derives from a man between 18 and 29 years old with HIV. The starting material was unsorted PBMCs, obtained 0.5 years after starting antiretroviral therapy. This rearrangement joins TRBV27 to TRBJ2-2, with D uncertain. DNA for the CDR3: TGTGCCAGCAGTTTACCCCGGGCCCTCGCGAACACCGGGGAGCTGTTTTTT. Translating gives CASSLPRALANTGELFF.